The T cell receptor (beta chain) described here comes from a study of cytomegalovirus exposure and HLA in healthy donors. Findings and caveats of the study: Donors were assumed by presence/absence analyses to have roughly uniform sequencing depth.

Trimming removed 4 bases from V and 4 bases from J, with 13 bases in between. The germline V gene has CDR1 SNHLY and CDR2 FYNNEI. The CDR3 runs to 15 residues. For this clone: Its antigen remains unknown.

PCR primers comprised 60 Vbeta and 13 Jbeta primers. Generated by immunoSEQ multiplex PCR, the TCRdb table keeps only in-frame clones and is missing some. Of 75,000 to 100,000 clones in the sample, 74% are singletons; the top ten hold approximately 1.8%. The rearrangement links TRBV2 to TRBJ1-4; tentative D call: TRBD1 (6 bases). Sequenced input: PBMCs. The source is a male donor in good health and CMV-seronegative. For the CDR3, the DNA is TGTGCCAGCAGTGTCCCCCGAGGGGGTAATGAAAAACTGTTTTTT. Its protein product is CASSVPRGGNEKLFF.